The clone carrying this T cell receptor (beta chain) was counted many times. This sample is part of a study of blood T cell repertoires in COVID-19. Trimming removed 0 bases from V and 6 bases from J; junction bases left unmatched: 7. This CDR3 contains 16 residues. In germline, CDR1 is SGDLS, CDR2 YYNGEE. Authors' analysis steps: Researchers report that nucleated cell counts were estimated from reference gene primer amplification. TCRdb's copy holds only in-frame clones and misses some; the assay was immunoSEQ multiplex PCR. V, J and clone size are those of that table, while D and trimming were read from the DNA. The table has under 300,000 clones, around 82% seen once. In assigning cohorts, the study relied on participant-reported clinical history.

The rearrangement links TRBV9 to TRBJ2-7; the match to TRBD2 covers 12 bases. Sequences were obtained from PBMCs or T cells enriched from blood (not recorded which). The source of this sequence is a man over 45 who had recovered from COVID-19. As DNA, the CDR3 is TGTGCCAGCAGCGTAGACCCCGGGACTAGCGGGTTCGAGCAGTACTTC. It translates to CASSVDPGTSGFEQYF.